These T cell receptor beta chains were read from a single sample in a study of CD8 T cells in ankylosing spondylitis. Each CDR3 protein is one row after TCRdb ran MiXCR on the 5' RACE reads. The profile shows around 890,000 distinct CDR3 sequences, approximately 12% of them singletons. Material: blood, either unsorted or a sorted T cell fraction (not recorded which). These receptor sequences come from a male donor with ankylosing spondylitis. The CDR3 runs from the conserved cysteine through the conserved F or W. D genes are given only for firm matches. Only part of the rows carry a size: once, few, many, or a class if the clone is expanded.

clone_size,v_call,d_call,j_call,cdr3_nt,cdr3_aa
many,TRBV7-6,NA,TRBJ1-1,TGTGCCAGCAGCTTAGGGGGCCAGGGCACTGAAGCTTTCTTT,CASSLGGQGTEAFF
NA,TRBV5-1,TRBD2,TRBJ2-7,TGCGCCAGCAGCTTCCATTTAGCGGGAGGGCCGAGGTCCTACGAGCAGTACTTC,CASSFHLAGGPRSYEQYF
many,TRBV5-1,NA,TRBJ2-2,TGCGCCAGCAGCATTCGACAGATAGGGGCCGGGGAGCTGTTTTTT,CASSIRQIGAGELFF
few,TRBV28,TRBD2,TRBJ2-4,TGTGCCAGCAGTTTCCCGACTAGCGGGGGGGCCATTCAGTACTTC,CASSFPTSGGAIQYF
NA,TRBV27,TRBD2,TRBJ2-2,TGTGCCAGCAGCCCCGGGTCTAGCGGGGGATTTAACACCGGGGAGCTGTTTTTT,CASSPGSSGGFNTGELFF
many,TRBV4-3,NA,TRBJ2-7,TGCGCCAGCAGCCAAGATGGGACGGGGACCTACGAGCAGTACTTC,CASSQDGTGTYEQYF
few,TRBV20-1,TRBD1,TRBJ2-5,TGCAGTGCTAACCCCCGGACAGGGGGGATGCAAGAGACCCAGTACTTC,CSANPRTGGMQETQYF
NA,TRBV15,TRBD1,TRBJ2-1,TGTGCCACCAGCAGACCGGGACAGGGAAGGAATGAGCAGTTCTTC,CATSRPGQGRNEQFF
NA,TRBV10-3,TRBD2,TRBJ2-7,TGTGCCATCTGTCCTATAGCGGGGGGGCCGAACGAGCAGTACTTC,CAICPIAGGPNEQYF
NA,TRBV5-1,NA,TRBJ2-3,TGCGCCAGCAGCTTGGTATCCGGACAATCGATCACAGATACGCAGTATTTT,CASSLVSGQSITDTQYF
many,TRBV20-1,TRBD2,TRBJ2-7,TGCAGTGCTATCAGCGGGAGCAAGTACGAGCAGTACTTC,CSAISGSKYEQYF
NA,TRBV28,NA,TRBJ1-5,TGTGCCAGCAGTCGACCAAGGGCCTTTAGCAATCAGCCCCAGCATTTT,CASSRPRAFSNQPQHF
few,TRBV24-1,NA,TRBJ1-2,TGTGCCACCAGTGATTATGACAGCCCCTATGGCTACACCTTC,CATSDYDSPYGYTF
NA,TRBV6-5,NA,TRBJ2-1,TGTGCCAGCAGTTACTCGGGCAGAGGGACGAACAATGAGCAGTTCTTC,CASSYSGRGTNNEQFF
few,TRBV27,TRBD2,TRBJ2-7,TGTGCCAGCAGTTTATTGGGTAGCGGGCACTACGAGCAGTACTTC,CASSLLGSGHYEQYF
many,TRBV12-3/TRBV12-4,TRBD1,TRBJ2-7,TGTGCCAGCAGTTTAAAGACAGGGGAAACCCACGAGCAGTACTTC,CASSLKTGETHEQYF
few,TRBV20-1,NA,TRBJ2-7,TGCAGTGCCACACTTTGGAGGAGCGAGCAGTACTTC,CSATLWRSEQYF
few,TRBV10-3,NA,TRBJ2-7,TGTGCCACCTCAAAGGGAGAGGGACGTTGGATTTCCGACGAGCAGTACTTC,CATSKGEGRWISDEQYF
NA,TRBV18,NA,TRBJ1-1,TGTGCCAGCTCACAAATTCCGGGAGAGGGGACTGAAGCTTTCTTT,CASSQIPGEGTEAFF
few,TRBV5-1,NA,TRBJ2-7,TGCGCCAGCAGCTTGGAGGGGGGAAGGAACGAGCAGTACTTC,CASSLEGGRNEQYF
few,TRBV14,TRBD1,TRBJ2-1,TGTGCCAGCAGACGGTCAGGGACAGAGCTTGAGGATGAGCAGTTCTTC,CASRRSGTELEDEQFF
NA,TRBV5-1,NA,TRBJ1-2,TGCGCCAGCAGCTTCGCCGGGGGGGTCTATGGCTACACCTTC,CASSFAGGVYGYTF
few,TRBV20-1,NA,TRBJ1-2,TGCAGTGCTAGAGATCTTTCTTGGTCAGCTAACTATGGCTACACCTTC,CSARDLSWSANYGYTF
NA,TRBV20-1,TRBD2,TRBJ2-7,TGCAGTGCGGATAGCGGGAGGTCCTACGAGCAGTACTTC,CSADSGRSYEQYF
many,TRBV5-1,TRBD2,TRBJ2-1,TGCGCCAGCAGCCCCGACCCTAGCGGGAGTTCCTACAATGAGCAGTTCTTC,CASSPDPSGSSYNEQFF
once,TRBV4-1,NA,TRBJ1-6,TGCGCCAGCAGGATAAGCTCCTATAATTCACCCCTCCACTTT,CASRISSYNSPLHF
NA,TRBV13,NA,TRBJ2-3,TGTGCCAGCAGCTACCCCGCGGGGTATACCCTTCGTATAAATACGCAGTATTTT,CASSYPAGYTLRINTQYF
many,TRBV7-7,NA,TRBJ2-2,TGTGCTAGCAGCTTACGGGGATGGGATCCCGGTGACACCGGGGAGCTGTTTTTT,CASSLRGWDPGDTGELFF
few,TRBV28,TRBD2,TRBJ2-3,TGTGCCAGCATTGGAGGGTCGGGACTACGCACAGATACGCAGTATTTT,CASIGGSGLRTDTQYF
NA,TRBV11-2,NA,TRBJ2-3,TGTGCCAGCAGCCCCTATCATGATACGCAGTATTTT,CASSPYHDTQYF
NA,TRBV10-3,NA,TRBJ2-3,TGTGCCATCAGTGAGTCGGGTCGGGAGAGGTTCACAGATACGCAGTATTTT,CAISESGRERFTDTQYF
NA,TRBV5-1,TRBD2,TRBJ2-1,TGCGCCAGCAGGGCGGGACTAGACTCCTACAATGAGCAGTTCTTC,CASRAGLDSYNEQFF
few,TRBV10-3,TRBD2,TRBJ2-2,TGTGCCACTAGGGGCGGGAGCGCCGGGGAGCTGTTTTTT,CATRGGSAGELFF
NA,TRBV6-1,NA,TRBJ2-2,TGTGCCACCCTTAGGGGGTCGAACACCGGGGAGCTGTTTTTT,CATLRGSNTGELFF
few,TRBV20-1,NA,TRBJ1-5,TGCAGTGCTAGAGATTCAACCAGTCTCAATCAGCCCCAGCATTTT,CSARDSTSLNQPQHF
NA,TRBV10-3,TRBD2,TRBJ2-3,TGTGCCATCAGTGAACTAGCGGGAGGTCCGGATACGCAGTATTTT,CAISELAGGPDTQYF
NA,TRBV9,NA,TRBJ2-1,TGTGCCAGCAGCGTAGCGGGAACATTAACGGGGATGCAGTTCTTC,CASSVAGTLTGMQFF
many,TRBV5-1,NA,TRBJ1-1,TGCGCCAGCAGCCACAACAGGTTGGACACTGAAGCTTTCTTT,CASSHNRLDTEAFF
NA,TRBV10-3,NA,TRBJ2-7,TGTGCCATCAAACGGGAATGGAGGAACGAGCAGTACTTC,CAIKREWRNEQYF
NA,TRBV7-2,TRBD2,TRBJ2-7,TGTGCCAGCAGCCGACGTTTGGGTAGCGGGAGCTATGAGCAGTACTTC,CASSRRLGSGSYEQYF
few,TRBV5-1,NA,TRBJ1-2,TGCGCCAGCAGCCCAAGTAGGGGGACTGTTGGCTACACCTTC,CASSPSRGTVGYTF
many,TRBV6-2/TRBV6-3,NA,TRBJ2-1,TGTGCCAGCAGCCCGGGGACTTCCGGAATCTCCTACAATGAGCAGTTCTTC,CASSPGTSGISYNEQFF
few,TRBV5-1,TRBD1,TRBJ1-6,TGCGCCAGCAGCAGCAGGGGGAGCTCCTATAATTCACCCCTCCACTTT,CASSSRGSSYNSPLHF
few,TRBV20-1,NA,TRBJ1-5,TGCAGTGCTCATCAGGGTCCTCCTTTTCAGCCCCAGCATTTT,CSAHQGPPFQPQHF
few,TRBV9,NA,TRBJ2-1,TGTGCCAGCGGGGAGGCCTACAATGAGCAGTTCTTC,CASGEAYNEQFF
few,TRBV27,TRBD2,TRBJ2-7,TGTGCCAGCAGTTTCGGGGGGAACGAGCAGTACTTC,CASSFGGNEQYF
few,TRBV7-2,NA,TRBJ2-5,TGTGCCAGCAGCTTTTCAGGGAACCAAGAGACCCAGTACTTC,CASSFSGNQETQYF
NA,TRBV6-5,NA,TRBJ2-7,TGTGCCAGCAGTTACTCGAGAAGGAATAACGAGCAGTACTTC,CASSYSRRNNEQYF
NA,TRBV7-2,NA,TRBJ1-2,TGTGCCAGCACCCCTCGGTGGGACCTCCTGTATGGCTACACCTTC,CASTPRWDLLYGYTF
NA,TRBV7-9,NA,TRBJ1-1,TGTGCCAGCAGCTCGGGTTCGGCGAACACTGAAGCTTTCTTT,CASSSGSANTEAFF
few,TRBV9,NA,TRBJ1-1,TGTGCCAGCAGCGCCCTCGGGAACATGAACACTGAAGCTTTCTTT,CASSALGNMNTEAFF
NA,TRBV5-1,NA,TRBJ1-6,TGCGCCAGCAGCGGTTATGATAATTCACCCCTCCACTTT,CASSGYDNSPLHF
many,TRBV15,NA,TRBJ2-7,TGTGCCACCAGCATTGGACAGACAGTCTACGAGCAGTACTTC,CATSIGQTVYEQYF